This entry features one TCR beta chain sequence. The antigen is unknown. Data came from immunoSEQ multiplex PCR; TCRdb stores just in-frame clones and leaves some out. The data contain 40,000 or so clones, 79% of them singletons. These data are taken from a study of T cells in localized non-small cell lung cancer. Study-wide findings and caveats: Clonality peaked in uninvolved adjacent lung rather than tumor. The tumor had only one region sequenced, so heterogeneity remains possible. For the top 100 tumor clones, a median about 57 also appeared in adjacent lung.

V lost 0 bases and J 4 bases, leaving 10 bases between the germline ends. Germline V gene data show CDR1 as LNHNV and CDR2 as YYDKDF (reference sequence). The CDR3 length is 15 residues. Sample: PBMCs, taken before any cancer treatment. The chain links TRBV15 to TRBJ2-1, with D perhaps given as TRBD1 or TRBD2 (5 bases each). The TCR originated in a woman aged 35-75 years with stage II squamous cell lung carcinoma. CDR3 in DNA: TGTGCCACCAGCAGAGATCAAGGGACGTACAATGAGCAGTTCTTC. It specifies CATSRDQGTYNEQFF.